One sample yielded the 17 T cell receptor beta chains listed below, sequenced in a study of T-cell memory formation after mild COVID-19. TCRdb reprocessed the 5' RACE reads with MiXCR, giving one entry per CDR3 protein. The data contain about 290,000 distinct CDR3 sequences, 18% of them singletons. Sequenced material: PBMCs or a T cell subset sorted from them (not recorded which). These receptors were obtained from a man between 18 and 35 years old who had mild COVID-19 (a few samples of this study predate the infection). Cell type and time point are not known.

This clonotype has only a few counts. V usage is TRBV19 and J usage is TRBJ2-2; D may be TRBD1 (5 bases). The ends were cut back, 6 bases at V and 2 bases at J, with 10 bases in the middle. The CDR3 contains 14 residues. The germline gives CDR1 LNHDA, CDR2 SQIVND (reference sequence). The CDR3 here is CASRETANTGELFF. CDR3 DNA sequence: TGTGCCAGTAGGGAGACAGCTAACACCGGGGAGCTGTTTTTT.

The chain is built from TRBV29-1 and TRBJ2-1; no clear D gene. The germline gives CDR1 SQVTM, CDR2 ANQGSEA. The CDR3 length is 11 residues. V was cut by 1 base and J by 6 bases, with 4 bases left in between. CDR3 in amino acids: CSVEGVNEQFF. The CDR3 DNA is TGCAGCGTTGAAGGGGTCAATGAGCAGTTCTTC.

The CDR3, as DNA: TGTGCCAGCGGAGGGGACTACGAGCAGTACTTC. Encoded protein: CASGGDYEQYF. This sequence joins TRBV6-2 or TRBV6-3 and TRBJ2-7; weak D call: TRBD2 (6 bases). V was shortened by 8 bases and J by 3 bases, with 8 bases between the two germline ends. In germline, CDR1 is MNHEY, CDR2 SVGEGT. The CDR3 totals 11 residues.

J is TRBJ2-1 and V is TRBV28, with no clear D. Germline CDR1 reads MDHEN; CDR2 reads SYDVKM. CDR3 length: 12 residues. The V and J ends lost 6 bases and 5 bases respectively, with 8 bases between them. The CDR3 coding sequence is TGTGCCAGCAGGCCCCCGAACAATGAGCAGTTCTTC. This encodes CASRPPNNEQFF.

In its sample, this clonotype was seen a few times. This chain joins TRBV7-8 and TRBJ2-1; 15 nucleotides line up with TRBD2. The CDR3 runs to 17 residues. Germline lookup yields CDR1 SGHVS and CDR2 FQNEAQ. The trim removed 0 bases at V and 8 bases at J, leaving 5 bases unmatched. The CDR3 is CASSLARTSGGADEQFF. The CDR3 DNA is TGTGCCAGCAGCTTAGCTCGGACTAGCGGGGGGGCTGATGAGCAGTTCTTC.

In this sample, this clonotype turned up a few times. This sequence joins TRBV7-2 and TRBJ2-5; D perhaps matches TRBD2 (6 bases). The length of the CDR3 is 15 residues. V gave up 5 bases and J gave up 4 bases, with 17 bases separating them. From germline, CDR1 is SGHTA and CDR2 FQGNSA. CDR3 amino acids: CASSKAGRGGETQYF. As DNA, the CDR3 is TGTGCCAGCAGCAAGGCGGGACGGGGAGGAGAGACCCAGTACTTC.

CDR3 sequence (DNA): TGTGCCAGCAGACGACAGCGAACGGCCCAGTACTTC. Translating it yields CASRRQRTAQYF. The chain is built from TRBV5-6 and TRBJ2-5, with D maybe TRBD1 (5 bases). In germline, CDR1 is SGHDT, CDR2 YYEEEE. The length of the CDR3 is 12 residues. V lost 5 bases to trimming and J lost 9 bases, with 14 bases between them.

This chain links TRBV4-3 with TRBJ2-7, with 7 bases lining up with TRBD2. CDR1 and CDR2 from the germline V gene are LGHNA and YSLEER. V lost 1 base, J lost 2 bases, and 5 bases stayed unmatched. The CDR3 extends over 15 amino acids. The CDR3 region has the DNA TGCGCCAGCAGCCAAGGGAGCGGGGACCCCTACGAGCAGTACTTC. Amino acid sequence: CASSQGSGDPYEQYF.

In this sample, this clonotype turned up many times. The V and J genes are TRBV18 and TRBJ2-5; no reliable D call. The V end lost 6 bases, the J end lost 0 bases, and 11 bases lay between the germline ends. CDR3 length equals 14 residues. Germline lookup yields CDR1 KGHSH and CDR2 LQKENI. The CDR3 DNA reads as TGTGCCAGCTCGTCGTACGGTCACCAAGAGACCCAGTACTTC. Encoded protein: CASSSYGHQETQYF.

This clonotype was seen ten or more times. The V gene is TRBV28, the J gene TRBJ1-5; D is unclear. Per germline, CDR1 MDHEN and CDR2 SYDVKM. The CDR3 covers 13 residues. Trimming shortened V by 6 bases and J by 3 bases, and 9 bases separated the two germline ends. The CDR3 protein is CASRRGNNQPQHF. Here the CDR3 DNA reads TGTGCCAGCAGAAGAGGGAACAATCAGCCCCAGCATTTT.

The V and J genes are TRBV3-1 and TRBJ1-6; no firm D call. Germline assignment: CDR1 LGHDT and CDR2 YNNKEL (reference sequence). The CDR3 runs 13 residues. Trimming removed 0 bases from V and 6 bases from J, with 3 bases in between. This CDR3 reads CASSQDSNSPLHF. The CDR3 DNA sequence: TGTGCCAGCAGCCAAGACAGTAATTCACCCCTCCACTTT.

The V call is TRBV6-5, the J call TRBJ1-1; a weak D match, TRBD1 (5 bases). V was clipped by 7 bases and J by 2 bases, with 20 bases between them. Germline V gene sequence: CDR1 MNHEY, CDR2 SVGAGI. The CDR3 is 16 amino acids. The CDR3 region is CASKGQLAGANTEAFF. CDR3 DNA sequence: TGTGCCAGCAAGGGGCAACTGGCCGGGGCCAACACTGAAGCTTTCTTT.

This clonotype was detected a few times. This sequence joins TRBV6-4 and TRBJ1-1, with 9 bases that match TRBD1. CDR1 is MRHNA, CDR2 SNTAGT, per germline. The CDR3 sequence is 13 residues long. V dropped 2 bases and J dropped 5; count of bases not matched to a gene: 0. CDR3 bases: TGTGCCAGCAGTGACGGGACAGGGACTGAAGCTTTCTTT. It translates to CASSDGTGTEAFF.

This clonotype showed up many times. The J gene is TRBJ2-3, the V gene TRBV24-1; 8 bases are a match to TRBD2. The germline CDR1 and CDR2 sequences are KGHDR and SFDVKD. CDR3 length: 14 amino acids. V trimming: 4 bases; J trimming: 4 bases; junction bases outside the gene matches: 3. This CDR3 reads CATSDGGGPDTQYF. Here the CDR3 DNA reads TGTGCCACCAGTGACGGGGGGGGGCCAGATACGCAGTATTTT.

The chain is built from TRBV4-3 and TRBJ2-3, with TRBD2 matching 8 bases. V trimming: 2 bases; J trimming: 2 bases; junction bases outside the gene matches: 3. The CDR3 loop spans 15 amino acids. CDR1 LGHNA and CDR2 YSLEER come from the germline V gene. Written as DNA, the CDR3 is TGCGCCAGCAGCCAACAGACTAGCGACACAGATACGCAGTATTTT. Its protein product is CASSQQTSDTDTQYF.

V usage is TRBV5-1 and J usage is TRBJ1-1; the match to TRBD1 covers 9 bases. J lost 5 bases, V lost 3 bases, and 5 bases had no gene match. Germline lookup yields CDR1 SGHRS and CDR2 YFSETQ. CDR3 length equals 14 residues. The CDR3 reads CASSSGTGSTEAFF. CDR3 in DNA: TGCGCCAGCAGCTCGGGGACAGGGAGTACTGAAGCTTTCTTT. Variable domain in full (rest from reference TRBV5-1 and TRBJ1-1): KAGVTQTPRYLIKTRGQQVTLSCSPISGHRSVSWYQQTPGQGLQFLFEYFSETQRNKGNFPGRFSGRQFSNSRSEMNVSTLELGDSALYLCASSSGTGSTEAFFGQGTRLTVV.

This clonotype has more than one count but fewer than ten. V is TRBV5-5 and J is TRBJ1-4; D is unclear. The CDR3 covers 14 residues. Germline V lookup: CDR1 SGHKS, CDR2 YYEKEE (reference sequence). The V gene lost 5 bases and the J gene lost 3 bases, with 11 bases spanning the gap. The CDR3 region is CASRRVGPNEKLFF. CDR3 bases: TGTGCCAGCAGAAGAGTAGGGCCTAATGAAAAACTGTTTTTT.